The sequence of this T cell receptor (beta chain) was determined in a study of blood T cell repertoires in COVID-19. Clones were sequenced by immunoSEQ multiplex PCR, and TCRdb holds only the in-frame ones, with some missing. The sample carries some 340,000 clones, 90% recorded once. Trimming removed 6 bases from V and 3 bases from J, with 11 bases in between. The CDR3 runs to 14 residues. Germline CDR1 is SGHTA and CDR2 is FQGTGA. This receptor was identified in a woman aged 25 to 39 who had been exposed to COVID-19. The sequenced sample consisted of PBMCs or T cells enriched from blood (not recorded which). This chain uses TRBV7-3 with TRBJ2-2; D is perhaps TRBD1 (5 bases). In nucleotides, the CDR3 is TGTGCCAGCAGAATTAAAGGGGACACCGGGGAGCTGTTTTTT. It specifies CASRIKGDTGELFF.